Listed below are T cell receptor beta chains from one sample, sequenced in a study of CD8+ T cells in alopecia areata. TCRdb's copy holds only in-frame clones and misses some; the assay was immunoSEQ multiplex PCR. The table has around 7,500 clones, around 69% seen once. Source: skin, taken at week 0. Every receptor here comes from a human donor with alopecia areata. The conserved cysteine and the conserved F or W are not part of the CDR3 here.

v_call cdr3_aa
TRBV11-2 ASSPPTLTRTRRNEQF
TRBV7-2 ASSLVFRYDTGELF
TRBV25-1 ASSDLMSSGTNAEAF
TRBV29-1 SVETGDGSDTQY
TRBV6-6 ASSYVGGPHNEQF
TRBV5-6 ASSLVRGAGPYTGELF
TRBV7-8 ASTSGTRLYNEQF
TRBV10-3 AISEVGGSTSNQPQH
TRBV5-1 ASSIRGDTAGGYT
TRBV5-5 ASSSVDRGRSYEQY
TRBV29-1 SVAGPSSYNEQF
TRBV29-1 SVESGDRVTAF
TRBV6-6 ASSYARGGNQPQH
TRBV6-9 ASSSTGLAAETQY
TRBV29-1 SVPTGGGADTQY
TRBV19 ASTAFTEAF
TRBV23-1 ASSQRKAKNIQY
TRBV5-6 ASSFAGRTNEKLF
TRBV9 ASSVWRNGEQF
TRBV29-1 SVGDRGIEKLF
TRBV9 ASSVGDYNRYEQY
TRBV30 AWALGQKEAF
TRBV7-9 ASSSRDRGRTGELF
TRBV25-1 ASSARAGGETQY
TRBV7-6 ASSPTGGNTGELF
TRBV11-2 ASSLAASGGHYEQY
TRBV6-5 ASSYLTEAF
TRBV7-3 ASQTVGGKQF
TRBV11-2 ASSPGQGRTQY
TRBV29-1 SVEGGRYNEKLF
TRBV5-4 ASSGEKSQGISATGELF
TRBV5-4 ASSLIGTDTQY
TRBV30 ACTGQGSGELF
TRBV7-5 ARSPRDRGKSQY
TRBV27 ASSLSFQSTQY
TRBV19 ASTPASARSGANVLT
TRBV7-2 ASPSASTYGYT
TRBV5-1 ASSRQGQYGYT
TRBV5-1 ASSLVPGNTGELF
TRBV10-3 AISEEDRSTDTQY
TRBV29-1 SGTRLGTGELF
TRBV6-5 ATSSLGGSTDTQY
TRBV2 ASSGAGRAEKLF
TRBV18 ASSPQDLGTEAF
TRBV6-5 ASRATAQETQY
TRBV11-1 ASSFTAGNYEQY
TRBV6-5 ASSRASLNNEQF
TRBV29-1 SVERQVNTEAF
TRBV6-1 ASSEIPGGGYT
TRBV7-4 ASRPGPPNSPLH
TRBV7-9 ASSFGLPVTNEKLF
TRBV6-5 ASSYLNGGDGYT
TRBV12-5 ASGLSSEKLF
TRBV7-3 ASSSGQGPFNQPQH